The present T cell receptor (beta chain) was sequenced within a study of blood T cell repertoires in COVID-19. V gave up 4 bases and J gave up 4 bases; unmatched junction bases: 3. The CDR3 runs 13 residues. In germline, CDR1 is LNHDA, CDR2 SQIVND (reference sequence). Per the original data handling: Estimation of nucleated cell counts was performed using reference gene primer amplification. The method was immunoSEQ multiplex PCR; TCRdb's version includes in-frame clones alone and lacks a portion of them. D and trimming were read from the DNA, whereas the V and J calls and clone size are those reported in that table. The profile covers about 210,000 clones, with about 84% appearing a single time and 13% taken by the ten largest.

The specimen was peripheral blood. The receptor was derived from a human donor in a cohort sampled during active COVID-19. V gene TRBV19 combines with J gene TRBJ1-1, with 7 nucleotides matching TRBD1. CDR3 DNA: TGTGCCAGTAGTAGGGACAGATTCACTGAAGCTTTCTTT. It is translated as CASSRDRFTEAFF.